The 2 T cell receptor beta chains reported below all come from one sample, sequenced in a study of Graves' ophthalmopathy and Graves' hyperthyroidism. Amplification targeted the TCR beta CDR3 regions, with RNA transcripts as the source material. Scientists carried out first-round RT-PCR using HTBI primers and then a second-round multiplex PCR. MiXCR was run by TCRdb on the multiplex PCR reads, yielding one entry per CDR3 protein. Found here are 400,000 or so distinct CDR3 sequences, 15% of them singletons; the top ten hold roughly 7%. Sequenced: peripheral blood. The receptors here all came from a woman aged 18-30 years with stable Graves' hyperthyroidism.

Ten or more counts support this clonotype. The germline gene is not matched at one end of the junction; a read error may be the cause. The chain joins TRBV12-3 or TRBV12-4 to TRBJ2-7; TRBD1 agrees at 10 bases. This CDR3 comprises 14 residues. As DNA, the CDR3 is TGTGCCAGTAGTTTGGGACAGGGGATCTACGAGCAGTACTTC. Residues: CASSLGQGIYEQYF.

This clonotype occurred many times. The junction departs from the called germline gene at one end, perhaps through a read error. This rearrangement joins TRBV7-2 to TRBJ1-2, with D unclear. This CDR3 is built from 14 residues. From germline, CDR1 is SGHTA and CDR2 FQGNSA. The chain's CDR3 is CASSLGPQDYDYTF. The CDR3 DNA follows: TGTGCCAGCAGCTTAGGACCCCAAGACTATGACTACACCTTC.